This T cell receptor beta chain was sequenced during a study of identifying expanded T cells in peripheral blood. Whole-study findings and limits: Two-week clone count variance significantly increased as total template count grew. Technical replicates showed around 1.3 changed clones; approximately 2 weeks about 16.4; four weeks 19.

The CDR3 is 14 residues long. The V gene's germline CDR1 is MNHEY and CDR2 SVGAGI. The V and J ends lost 4 bases and 8 bases, in that order; junction bases with no gene match: 5. The protocol was immunoSEQ multiplex PCR, while the TCRdb copy is restricted to in-frame clones and leaves out a portion. The profile shows fewer than 80,000 clones, about four fifths of them singletons. Remarks on this clone: The target antigen is unknown.

The chain joins TRBV6-5 to TRBJ1-4; 9 bases are shared with TRBD1. The sequencing sample was made of blood. The clonotype originates from a person aged 18 to 70 in good health. This CDR3 reads CASSFIGQGEKLFF. In nucleotides, the CDR3 is TGTGCCAGCAGTTTCATTGGACAGGGGGAAAAACTGTTTTTT.